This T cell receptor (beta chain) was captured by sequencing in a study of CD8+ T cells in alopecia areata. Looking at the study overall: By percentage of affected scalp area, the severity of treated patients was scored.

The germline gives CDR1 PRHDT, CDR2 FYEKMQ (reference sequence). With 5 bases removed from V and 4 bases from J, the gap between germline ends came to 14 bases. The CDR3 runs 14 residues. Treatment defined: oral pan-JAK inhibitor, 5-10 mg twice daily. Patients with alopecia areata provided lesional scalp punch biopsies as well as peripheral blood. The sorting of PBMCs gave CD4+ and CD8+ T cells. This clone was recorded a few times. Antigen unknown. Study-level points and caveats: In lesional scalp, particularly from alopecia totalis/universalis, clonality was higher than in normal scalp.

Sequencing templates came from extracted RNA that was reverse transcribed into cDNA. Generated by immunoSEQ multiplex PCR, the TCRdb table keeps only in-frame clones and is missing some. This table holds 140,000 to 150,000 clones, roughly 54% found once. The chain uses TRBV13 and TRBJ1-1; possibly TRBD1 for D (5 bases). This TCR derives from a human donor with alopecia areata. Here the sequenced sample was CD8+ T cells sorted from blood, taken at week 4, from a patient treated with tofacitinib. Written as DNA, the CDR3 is TGTGCCAGCAGCCTGCAGGGCAGGGTCACTGAAGCTTTCTTT. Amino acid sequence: CASSLQGRVTEAFF.